The 3 T cell receptor beta chains below all came from one sample that was sequenced in a study of blood T cell repertoires in COVID-19. Profiling relied on immunoSEQ multiplex PCR, and the TCRdb table lists in-frame clones only, not all of them. The data show around 100,000 clones, roughly 90% seen once. Sequencing input: peripheral blood. Source of these receptors: a man aged 55 to 70 with acute or convalescent COVID-19.

This clone was detected once. J is TRBJ2-2 and V is TRBV5-1; TRBD1 might be the D (5 bases). Trimming took 0 bases from V and 7 from J, leaving 10 bases between them. This CDR3 is 14 amino acids long. Germline CDR1 SGHRS, CDR2 YFSETQ. The CDR3 loop is CASSLAKGIGELFF. The CDR3 coding sequence is TGCGCCAGCAGCTTGGCCAAGGGGATCGGGGAGCTGTTTTTT.

V and J are TRBV6-6 and TRBJ1-1, with TRBD1 identical over 8 bases. There are 14 residues in the CDR3. V was pared by 0 bases and J by 4 bases, with 1 base of the junction left unmatched. Germline CDR1 is MNHNY and CDR2 is SVGAGI (reference sequence). CDR3 sequence (DNA): TGTGCCAGCAGTTACTCCCAGGGGGCCACTGAAGCTTTCTTT. It encodes CASSYSQGATEAFF.

This rearrangement joins TRBV29-1 to TRBJ2-7; TRBD1 matches 7 bases. The germline V gene has CDR1 SQVTM and CDR2 ANQGSEA. CDR3 length equals 13 residues. Trimming took 5 bases from V and 5 from J; bases not matched to a gene: 9. The CDR3 loop reads CSVLRQGRDEQYF. The CDR3 DNA is TGCAGCGTTTTGAGACAGGGCAGGGACGAGCAGTACTTC.